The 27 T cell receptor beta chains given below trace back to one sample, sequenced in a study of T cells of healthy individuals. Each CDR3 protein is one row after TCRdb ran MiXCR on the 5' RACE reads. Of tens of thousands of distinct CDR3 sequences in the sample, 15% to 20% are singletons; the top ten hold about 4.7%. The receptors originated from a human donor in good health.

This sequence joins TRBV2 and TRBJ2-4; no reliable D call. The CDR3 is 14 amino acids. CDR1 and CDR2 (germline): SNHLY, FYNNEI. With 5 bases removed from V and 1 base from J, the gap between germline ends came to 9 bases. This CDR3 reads CASSPPAAKNIQYF. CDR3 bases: TGTGCCAGCAGTCCTCCAGCGGCCAAAAACATTCAGTACTTC.

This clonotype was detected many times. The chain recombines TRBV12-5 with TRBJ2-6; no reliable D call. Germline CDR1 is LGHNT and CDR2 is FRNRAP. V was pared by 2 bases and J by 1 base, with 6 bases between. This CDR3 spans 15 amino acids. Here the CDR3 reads CASGLLSSGANVLTF. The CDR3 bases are TGTGCTAGTGGTTTGCTGAGTTCTGGGGCCAACGTCCTGACTTTC. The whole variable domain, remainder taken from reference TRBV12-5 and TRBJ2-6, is DARVTQTPRHKVTEMGQEVTMRCQPILGHNTVFWYRQTMMQGLELLAYFRNRAPLDDSGMPKDRFSAEMPDATLATLKIQPSEPRDSAVYFCASGLLSSGANVLTFGAGSRLTVL.

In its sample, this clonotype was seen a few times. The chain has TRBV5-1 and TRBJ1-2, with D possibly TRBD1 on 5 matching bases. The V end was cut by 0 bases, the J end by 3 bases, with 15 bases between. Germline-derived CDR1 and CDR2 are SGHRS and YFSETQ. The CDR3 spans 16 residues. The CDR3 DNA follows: TGCGCCAGCAGCTTGGCCGGGTGGCGGGGCGACTATGGCTACACCTTC. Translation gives CASSLAGWRGDYGYTF.

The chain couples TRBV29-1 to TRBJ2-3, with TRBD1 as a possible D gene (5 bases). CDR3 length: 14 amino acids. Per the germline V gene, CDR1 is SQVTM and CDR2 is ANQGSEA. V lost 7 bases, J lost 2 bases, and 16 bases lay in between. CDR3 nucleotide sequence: TGCAGCGCCCTAGGGGCGGAGTCCACAGATACGCAGTATTTT. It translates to CSALGAESTDTQYF.

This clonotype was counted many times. CDR3 DNA sequence: TGTGCCACCTCAGCAGGGGTGGAGGGAAACACCGGGGAGCTGTTTTTT. Translating gives CATSAGVEGNTGELFF. This chain joins TRBV6-4 and TRBJ2-2; the D gene could be TRBD1 or TRBD2 (6 bases each). The CDR3 sequence is 16 residues long. Germline CDR1 reads MRHNA; CDR2 reads SNTAGT. V shed 10 bases and J shed 2 bases, with 20 bases lying between them.

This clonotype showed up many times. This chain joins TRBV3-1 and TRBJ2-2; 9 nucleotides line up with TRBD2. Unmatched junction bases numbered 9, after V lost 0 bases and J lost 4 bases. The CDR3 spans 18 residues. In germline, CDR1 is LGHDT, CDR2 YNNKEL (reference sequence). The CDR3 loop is CASSQEGVAGVGTGELFF. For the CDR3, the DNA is TGTGCCAGCAGCCAAGAGGGGGTAGCGGGAGTCGGCACCGGGGAGCTGTTTTTT.

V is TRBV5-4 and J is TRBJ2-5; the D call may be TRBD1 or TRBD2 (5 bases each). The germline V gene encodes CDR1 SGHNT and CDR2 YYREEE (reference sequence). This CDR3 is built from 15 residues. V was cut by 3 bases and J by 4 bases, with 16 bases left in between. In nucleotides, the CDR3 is TGTGCCAGCAGCTGGAGAGATGGGGGTCGAGAGACCCAGTACTTC. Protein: CASSWRDGGRETQYF.

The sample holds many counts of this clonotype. The CDR3 sequence is CASSSTLAVQYF. Here the CDR3 DNA reads TGTGCCAGCAGTTCGACCTTAGCCGTGCAGTACTTC. The V gene is TRBV2, the J gene TRBJ2-7; D gene ambiguous. The V gene lost 5 bases and the J gene lost 9 bases, with 14 bases spanning the gap. The CDR3 totals 12 residues. The germline V gene has CDR1 SNHLY and CDR2 FYNNEI.

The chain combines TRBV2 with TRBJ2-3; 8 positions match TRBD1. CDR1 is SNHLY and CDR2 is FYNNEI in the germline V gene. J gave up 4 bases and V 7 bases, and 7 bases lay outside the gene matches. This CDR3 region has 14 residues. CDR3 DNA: TGTGCCAGCACCCGGACAGGGCTCGCAGATACGCAGTATTTT. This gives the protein CASTRTGLADTQYF.

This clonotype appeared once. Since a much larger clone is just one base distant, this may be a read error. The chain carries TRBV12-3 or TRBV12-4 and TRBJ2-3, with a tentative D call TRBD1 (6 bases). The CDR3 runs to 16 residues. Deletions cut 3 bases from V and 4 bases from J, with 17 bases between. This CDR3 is CASSLLRDTSPDTQYF. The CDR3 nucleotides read TGTGCCAGCAGTTTGCTTAGGGACACGTCCCCAGATACGCAGTATTTT.

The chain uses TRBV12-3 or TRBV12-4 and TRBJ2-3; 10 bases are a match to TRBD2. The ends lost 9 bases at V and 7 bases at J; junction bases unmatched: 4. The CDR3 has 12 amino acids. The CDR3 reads CASSGGNYTQYF. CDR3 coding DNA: TGTGCCAGTAGCGGGGGGAATTATACGCAGTATTTT.

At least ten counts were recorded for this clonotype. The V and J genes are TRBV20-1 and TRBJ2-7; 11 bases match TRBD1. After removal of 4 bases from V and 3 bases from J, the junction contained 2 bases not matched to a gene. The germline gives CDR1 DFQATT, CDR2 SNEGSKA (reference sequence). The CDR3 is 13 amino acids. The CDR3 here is CSATGTGGYEQYF. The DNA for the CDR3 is TGCAGTGCTACCGGGACAGGGGGCTACGAGCAGTACTTC.

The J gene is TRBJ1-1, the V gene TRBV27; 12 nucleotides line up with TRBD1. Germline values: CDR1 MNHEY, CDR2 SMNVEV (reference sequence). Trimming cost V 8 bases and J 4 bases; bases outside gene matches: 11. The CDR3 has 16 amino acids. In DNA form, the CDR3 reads TGTGCCAGCGGGTCCAGGGACAGGGGGCAAGGCACTGAAGCTTTCTTT. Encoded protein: CASGSRDRGQGTEAFF.

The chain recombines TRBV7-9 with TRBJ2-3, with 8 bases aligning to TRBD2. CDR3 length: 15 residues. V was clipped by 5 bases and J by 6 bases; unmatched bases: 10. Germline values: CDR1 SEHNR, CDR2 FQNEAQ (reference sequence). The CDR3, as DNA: TGTGCCAGCAGCCAAGAGCGGGGGAGGGAGGATACGCAGTATTTT. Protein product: CASSQERGREDTQYF.

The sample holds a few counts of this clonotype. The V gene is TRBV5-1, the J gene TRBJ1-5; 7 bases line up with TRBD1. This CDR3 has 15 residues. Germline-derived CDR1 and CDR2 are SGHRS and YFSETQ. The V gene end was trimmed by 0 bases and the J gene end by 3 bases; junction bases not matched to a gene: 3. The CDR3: CASSLEGASNQPQHF. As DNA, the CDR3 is TGCGCCAGCAGCTTGGAGGGGGCTTCCAATCAGCCCCAGCATTTT.

This chain's CDR3 is CANSHLWGGLGTEAFF. DNA for the CDR3: TGCGCCAACAGCCACTTGTGGGGGGGATTGGGCACTGAAGCTTTCTTT. The chain couples TRBV23-1 to TRBJ1-1; D perhaps matches TRBD1 (5 bases). TRBV23-1 is labeled an ORF, and its function is uncertain. The ends were cut back, 10 bases at V and 4 bases at J, with 25 bases in the middle. This CDR3 spans 16 amino acids.

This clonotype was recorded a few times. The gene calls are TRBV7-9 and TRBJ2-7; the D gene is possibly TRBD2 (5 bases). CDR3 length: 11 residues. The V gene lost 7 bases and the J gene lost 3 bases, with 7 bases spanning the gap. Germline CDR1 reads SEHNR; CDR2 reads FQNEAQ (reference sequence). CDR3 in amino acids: CASTGLYEQYF. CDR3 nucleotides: TGTGCCAGCACCGGACTCTACGAGCAGTACTTC.

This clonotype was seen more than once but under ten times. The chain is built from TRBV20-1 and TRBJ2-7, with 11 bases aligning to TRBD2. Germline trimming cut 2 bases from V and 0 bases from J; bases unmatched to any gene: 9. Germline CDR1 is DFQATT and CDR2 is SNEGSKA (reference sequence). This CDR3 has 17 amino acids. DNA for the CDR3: TGCAGTGCTAGACCGGGACTAGCGGTTTTCGACTCCTACGAGCAGTACTTC. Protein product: CSARPGLAVFDSYEQYF.

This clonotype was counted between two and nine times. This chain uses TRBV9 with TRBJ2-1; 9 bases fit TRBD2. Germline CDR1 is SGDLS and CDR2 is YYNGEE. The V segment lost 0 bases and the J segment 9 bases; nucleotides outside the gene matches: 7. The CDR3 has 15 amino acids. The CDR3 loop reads CASSVEQRGVGEQFF. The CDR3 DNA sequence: TGTGCCAGCAGCGTAGAACAGCGGGGGGTAGGTGAGCAGTTCTTC.

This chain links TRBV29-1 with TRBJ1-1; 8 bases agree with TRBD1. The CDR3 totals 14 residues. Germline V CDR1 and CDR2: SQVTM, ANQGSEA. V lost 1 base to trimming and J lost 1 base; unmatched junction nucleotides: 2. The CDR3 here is CSVEVGQGNTEAFF. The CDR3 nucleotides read TGCAGCGTTGAAGTCGGACAGGGGAACACTGAAGCTTTCTTT.

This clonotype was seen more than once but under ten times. CDR3 nucleotides: TGTGCCAGCAGCCAAGTACGGGTTTCGGGCGGGGAGCTGTTTTTT. Encoded protein: CASSQVRVSGGELFF. The genes are TRBV3-1 and TRBJ2-2; D remains ambiguous. Germline lookup yields CDR1 LGHDT and CDR2 YNNKEL (reference sequence). The CDR3 consists of 15 residues. V was trimmed by 1 base and J by 7 bases, leaving 13 bases between them.

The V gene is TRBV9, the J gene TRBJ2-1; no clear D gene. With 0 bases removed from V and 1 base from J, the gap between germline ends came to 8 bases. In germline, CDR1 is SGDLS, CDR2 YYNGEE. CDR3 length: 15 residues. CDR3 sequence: CASSVARVSYNEQFF. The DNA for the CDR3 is TGTGCCAGCAGCGTAGCAAGGGTGTCCTACAATGAGCAGTTCTTC.

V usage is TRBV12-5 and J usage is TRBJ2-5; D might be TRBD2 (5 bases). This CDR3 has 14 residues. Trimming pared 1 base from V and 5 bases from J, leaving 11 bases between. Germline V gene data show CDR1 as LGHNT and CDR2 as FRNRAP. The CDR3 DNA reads TGTGCTAGTGGTTTGGGCCGGGGTATGGAGACCCAGTACTTC. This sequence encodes CASGLGRGMETQYF.

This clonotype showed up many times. The CDR3 coding sequence is TGCGCCAGCAGCCCCGCTTCTAACAGCGGATTGCAGTTCTTC. Translated, it gives CASSPASNSGLQFF. This rearrangement joins TRBV5-1 to TRBJ2-1, with D maybe TRBD2 (5 bases). In germline, CDR1 is SGHRS, CDR2 YFSETQ. The CDR3 consists of 14 residues. V lost 4 bases and J lost 12, with 20 bases in between.

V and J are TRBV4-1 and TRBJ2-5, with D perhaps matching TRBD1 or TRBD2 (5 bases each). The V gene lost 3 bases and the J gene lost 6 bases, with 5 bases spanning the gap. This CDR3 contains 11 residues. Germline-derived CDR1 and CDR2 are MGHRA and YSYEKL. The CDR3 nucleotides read TGCGCCAGCAGCCAGGGACAGACCCAGTACTTC. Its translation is CASSQGQTQYF.

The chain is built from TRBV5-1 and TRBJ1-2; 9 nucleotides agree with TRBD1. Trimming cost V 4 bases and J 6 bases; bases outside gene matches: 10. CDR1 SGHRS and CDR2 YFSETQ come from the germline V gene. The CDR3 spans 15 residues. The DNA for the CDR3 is TGCGCCAGCAGCCGAGACGGACAGGGGAGGAATGGCTACACCTTC. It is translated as CASSRDGQGRNGYTF.

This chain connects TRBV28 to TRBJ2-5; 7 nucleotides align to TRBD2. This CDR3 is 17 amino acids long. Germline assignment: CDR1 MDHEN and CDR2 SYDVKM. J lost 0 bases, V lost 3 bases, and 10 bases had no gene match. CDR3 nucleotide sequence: TGTGCCAGCAGTTTGCCGTATCGGGGAGGGTACCAAGAGACCCAGTACTTC. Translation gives CASSLPYRGGYQETQYF.